A single sample is the source of the 25 T cell receptor beta chains below, sequenced in a study of blood T cell repertoires in COVID-19. Here immunoSEQ multiplex PCR was the method, and the copy in TCRdb shows in-frame clones only, minus some. The sample holds approximately 46,000 clones, roughly 86% seen once. Input material: peripheral blood. Every receptor here comes from a man aged 55 to 70 with active or convalescent COVID-19.

The chain recombines TRBV6-5 with TRBJ2-5; TRBD2 agrees at 8 bases. V was clipped by 2 bases and J by 7 bases; unmatched bases: 6. The CDR3 sequence is 14 residues long. Germline loops: CDR1 MNHEY, CDR2 SVGAGI. This CDR3 reads CASSYRGGAWTQYF. DNA of the CDR3: TGTGCCAGCAGTTACCGGGGGGGCGCTTGGACCCAGTACTTC.

The gene calls are TRBV7-3 and TRBJ2-3, with TRBD2 identical over 13 bases. Germline lookup yields CDR1 SGHTA and CDR2 FQGTGA. The CDR3 loop spans 16 amino acids. Trimming removed 5 bases from V and 3 bases from J; junction bases left unmatched: 5. The CDR3 nucleotides are TGTGCCAGCAGCCCTGGACTAGCGGGGGTTACAGATACGCAGTATTTT. Its protein is CASSPGLAGVTDTQYF.

The chain carries TRBV6-5 and TRBJ2-5, with 12 bases that match TRBD1. Germline V gene sequence: CDR1 MNHEY, CDR2 SVGAGI. This CDR3 is 15 amino acids long. V was clipped by 5 bases and J by 5 bases; unmatched bases: 6. The CDR3 nucleotides are TGTGCCAGCAGTAGGGACAGGGGGCTCGTGGAGACCCAGTACTTC. Translation: CASSRDRGLVETQYF.

This chain joins TRBV20-1 and TRBJ1-1; 9 bases are a match to TRBD1. V lost 3 bases and J lost 7; bases outside the gene matches: 9. The germline V gene has CDR1 DFQATT and CDR2 SNEGSKA (reference sequence). This CDR3 is built from 14 residues. CDR3: CSASYAGTGREAFF. Here the CDR3 DNA reads TGCAGTGCTAGTTATGCCGGGACAGGGCGTGAAGCTTTCTTT.

The V call is TRBV5-4, the J call TRBJ2-7, with 8 bases lining up with TRBD1. V shed 5 bases and J 6 bases; nucleotides not matched to a gene: 7. The CDR3 consists of 13 residues. The germline V gene has CDR1 SGHNT and CDR2 YYREEE (reference sequence). CDR3 in DNA: TGTGCCAGCAGTTACGACAGGGGCGGCGAGCAGTACTTC. Its protein is CASSYDRGGEQYF. The whole variable domain, filled in from reference TRBV5-4 and TRBJ2-7, reads ETGVTQSPTHLIKTRGQQVTLRCSSQSGHNTVSWYQQALGQGPQFIFQYYREEENGRGNFPPRFSGLQFPNYSSELNVNALELDDSALYLCASSYDRGGEQYFGPGTRLTVT.

This clone was seen only once. The chain uses TRBV3-1 (or the pseudogene TRBV3-2) and TRBJ2-7; TRBD1 is a possible D gene (6 bases). The V end was cut by 1 base, the J end by 5 bases, with 9 bases between. Germline loops: CDR1 LGHDT, CDR2 YNNKEL (reference sequence). The CDR3 runs to 13 residues. The CDR3 nucleotides are TGTGCCAGCAGCCAAGCAGGGGTGAACGAGCAGTACTTC. Translated: CASSQAGVNEQYF.

This clone showed up just once. The chain couples TRBV6-4 to TRBJ1-5; D is possibly TRBD1 (6 bases). Germline CDR1 and CDR2: MRHNA and SNTAGT. The CDR3 extends over 13 amino acids. Trimming stripped 4 bases from V and 7 bases from J, with 11 bases between. The CDR3, as DNA: TGTGCCAGCAGTGCGATACAGGGCCAGCCCCAGCATTTT. This codes for CASSAIQGQPQHF.

This clone was found a few times. V gene TRBV6-5 combines with J gene TRBJ2-3; TRBD1 is a possible D gene (5 bases). CDR1 is MNHEY, CDR2 SVGAGI, per germline. The V gene lost 2 bases and the J gene lost 10 bases, with 13 bases spanning the gap. The CDR3 consists of 13 residues. The CDR3 coding sequence is TGTGCCAGCAGTTACCCCGGACAATTGTCGCAGTATTTT. Protein product: CASSYPGQLSQYF.

The CDR3: CASSLARWGQWNEQFF. In DNA, the CDR3 is TGTGCCAGCAGCTTAGCCAGGTGGGGCCAATGGAATGAGCAGTTCTTC. The chain carries TRBV7-8 and TRBJ2-1; D might be TRBD1 (5 bases). Germline V gene sequence: CDR1 SGHVS, CDR2 FQNEAQ. Between the trimmed V and J ends, which lost 0 bases and 7 bases, there was a span of 16 bases. The CDR3 consists of 16 residues.

DNA of the CDR3: TGTGCCAGCAGCTTAGATTCGAGGGGGCTTGGCTATGGCTACACCTTC. This encodes CASSLDSRGLGYGYTF. The rearrangement links TRBV11-2 to TRBJ1-2, with 7 bases fitting TRBD1. The CDR3 sequence is 16 residues long. The V gene end was trimmed by 0 bases and the J gene end by 4 bases; junction bases not matched to a gene: 8. Germline V gene lookup returns CDR1 SGHAT and CDR2 FQNNGV.

This clone was counted between two and nine times. The rearrangement uses TRBV10-3 and TRBJ1-5; 7 bases are shared with TRBD1. The germline gives CDR1 ENHRY, CDR2 SYGVKD. V was pared by 7 bases and J by 3 bases, with 3 bases of the junction left unmatched. CDR3 length: 13 amino acids. CDR3 sequence (DNA): TGTGCCATCAAGGGACAGCACAATCAGCCCCAGCATTTT. This sequence encodes CAIKGQHNQPQHF.

CDR3: CASSLSYLNQPQHF. In DNA, the CDR3 is TGTGCCAGCAGTTTATCCTATTTAAATCAGCCCCAGCATTTT. The chain links TRBV28 to TRBJ1-5; the D is unclear. Germline V gives CDR1 MDHEN, CDR2 SYDVKM. Trimming cost V 1 base and J 4 bases, with 8 bases left between them. The CDR3 length is 14 residues.

This chain connects TRBV15 to TRBJ1-5; tentatively, D is TRBD1 (5 bases). V dropped 0 bases and J dropped 9 bases, with 18 bases sitting between them. CDR3 size: 16 residues. Germline CDR1 and CDR2: LNHNV and YYDKDF (reference sequence). CDR3 protein: CATSRDRQGGAMPQHF. Written as DNA, the CDR3 is TGTGCCACCAGCAGAGATCGGCAGGGCGGAGCTATGCCCCAGCATTTT.

This chain joins TRBV6-4 and TRBJ2-3; 9 positions match TRBD2. V was pared by 4 bases and J by 4 bases, with 6 bases of the junction left unmatched. Germline assignment: CDR1 MRHNA and CDR2 SNTAGT. The CDR3 consists of 15 residues. The CDR3 region has the DNA TGTGCCAGCAGTGCCGGCGGGGGGGTGGCAGATACGCAGTATTTT. It translates to CASSAGGGVADTQYF.

This chain joins TRBV13 and TRBJ1-1, with D perhaps TRBD1 (6 bases). CDR1 PRHDT and CDR2 FYEKMQ come from the germline V gene (reference sequence). The V end was cut by 5 bases, the J end by 10 bases, with 14 bases between. The CDR3 runs 12 residues. The CDR3 is CASSIQGLGAFF. CDR3 sequence (DNA): TGTGCCAGCAGCATACAGGGTTTAGGAGCTTTCTTT. The variable domain in full, completed from reference TRBV13 and TRBJ1-1, reads AAGVIQSPRHLIKEKRETATLKCYPIPRHDTVYWYQQGPGQDPQFLISFYEKMQSDKGSIPDRFSAQQFSDYHSELNMSSLELGDSALYFCASSIQGLGAFFGQGTRLTVV.

This clone has just a few counts. The genes are TRBV7-3 and TRBJ2-7, with a possible D match to TRBD2 (5 bases). This CDR3 spans 13 amino acids. Trimming took 5 bases from V and 7 from J, leaving 15 bases between them. Germline CDR1 reads SGHTA; CDR2 reads FQGTGA. The CDR3 reads CASSNTGSGEQYF. The CDR3 nucleotides read TGTGCCAGCAGCAATACGGGGTCTGGGGAGCAGTACTTC.

V gene TRBV2 combines with J gene TRBJ1-5; D not certain. V was clipped by 8 bases and J by 6 bases, with 20 bases between them. This CDR3 is built from 15 residues. Germline CDR1 is SNHLY and CDR2 is FYNNEI. CDR3 loop: CASAGSDWVGQPQHF. The CDR3 nucleotides read TGTGCCAGCGCGGGTTCGGATTGGGTGGGTCAGCCCCAGCATTTT.

The CDR3 reads CASTFPGTDTQYF. The CDR3 DNA follows: TGTGCCAGCACCTTTCCCGGCACAGATACGCAGTATTTT. The rearrangement joins TRBV28 to TRBJ2-3; D not certain. Germline CDR1 and CDR2: MDHEN and SYDVKM. The CDR3 length is 13 residues. V lost 7 bases, J lost 1 base, and 9 bases lay in between.

The CDR3 is CASSWSTGLYNEQFF. CDR3 sequence (DNA): TGTGCCAGCAGCTGGTCGACAGGATTATACAATGAGCAGTTCTTC. This chain joins TRBV13 and TRBJ2-1; D might be TRBD1 (6 bases). V lost 4 bases, J lost 4 bases, and 14 bases lay in between. The CDR3 length is 15 residues. The germline CDR1 and CDR2 sequences are PRHDT and FYEKMQ (reference sequence). Together with reference TRBV13 and TRBJ2-1, the CDR3 gives the full variable domain: AAGVIQSPRHLIKEKRETATLKCYPIPRHDTVYWYQQGPGQDPQFLISFYEKMQSDKGSIPDRFSAQQFSDYHSELNMSSLELGDSALYFCASSWSTGLYNEQFFGPGTRLTVL.

This clone was recorded once. The chain carries TRBV9 and TRBJ2-5, with 10 bases matching TRBD2. Trimming removed 4 bases from V and 5 bases from J; junction bases left unmatched: 5. The CDR3 totals 14 residues. Germline CDR1 is SGDLS and CDR2 is YYNGEE. CDR3 bases: TGTGCCAGCAGCCTTGGGACTAGCGCGGAGACCCAGTACTTC. Protein product: CASSLGTSAETQYF. Full variable domain (rest looked up from reference TRBV9 and TRBJ2-5): DSGVTQTPKHLITATGQRVTLRCSPRSGDLSVYWYQQSLDQGLQFLIQYYNGEERAKGNILERFSAQQFPDLHSELNLSSLELGDSALYFCASSLGTSAETQYFGPGTRLLVL.

The rearrangement joins TRBV7-9 to TRBJ1-1; 9 bases match TRBD1. Germline V lookup: CDR1 SEHNR, CDR2 FQNEAQ (reference sequence). The CDR3 is 17 residues long. The J segment lost 6 bases and the V segment lost 7 bases, leaving 18 bases of the junction unmatched. The CDR3 DNA is TGTGCCAGCACCCCCCTTCTGGGCGGACAGGGGATCTCTGAAGCTTTCTTT. This sequence encodes CASTPLLGGQGISEAFF.

The CDR3 reads CASSPDRSWDYQPQHF. CDR3 DNA: TGTGCCAGCAGCCCCGACAGGAGCTGGGATTATCAGCCCCAGCATTTT. The chain is built from TRBV7-8 and TRBJ1-5, with D tentatively TRBD1 (6 bases). There are 16 residues in the CDR3. V was pared by 5 bases and J by 5 bases, with 19 bases between. Germline V gene sequence: CDR1 SGHVS, CDR2 FQNEAQ.

The rearrangement uses TRBV7-6 and TRBJ1-2; 7 bases align to TRBD1. The CDR3 loop spans 15 amino acids. Germline trimming cut 5 bases from V and 0 bases from J; bases unmatched to any gene: 6. Germline CDR1 SGHVS, CDR2 FNYEAQ. CDR3 nucleotides: TGTGCCAGCAGCCCCCAGGGGGAAGCTAACTATGGCTACACCTTC. Amino acid sequence: CASSPQGEANYGYTF.

This clone was found once. The chain links TRBV11-2 to TRBJ2-5; TRBD1 matches 7 bases. The CDR3 contains 17 residues. The V segment lost 0 bases and the J segment 3 bases; nucleotides outside the gene matches: 10. The germline V gene has CDR1 SGHAT and CDR2 FQNNGV. As DNA, the CDR3 is TGTGCCAGCAGCTTAGATTTTTCGGGGACAGACAAAGAGACCCAGTACTTC. Residues: CASSLDFSGTDKETQYF.

This rearrangement joins TRBV10-3 to TRBJ2-3; a weak D match, TRBD1 (7 bases). The CDR3 spans 14 residues. Trimming shortened V by 3 bases and J by 3 bases, and 10 bases separated the two germline ends. Germline V gene lookup returns CDR1 ENHRY and CDR2 SYGVKD. CDR3 in DNA: TGTGCCATCAGTGATCAGGGGGGAACAGATACGCAGTATTTT. Protein product: CAISDQGGTDTQYF.